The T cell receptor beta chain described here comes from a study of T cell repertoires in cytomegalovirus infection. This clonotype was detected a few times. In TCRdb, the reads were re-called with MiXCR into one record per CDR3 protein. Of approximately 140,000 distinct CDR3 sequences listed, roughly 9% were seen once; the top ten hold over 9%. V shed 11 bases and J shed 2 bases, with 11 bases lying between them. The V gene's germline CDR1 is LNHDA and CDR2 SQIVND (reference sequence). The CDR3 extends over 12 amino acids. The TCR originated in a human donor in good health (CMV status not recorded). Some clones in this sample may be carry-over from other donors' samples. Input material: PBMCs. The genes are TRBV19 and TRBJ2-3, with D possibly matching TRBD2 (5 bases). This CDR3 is CAVGVATDTQYF. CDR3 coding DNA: TGTGCCGTGGGAGTGGCCACAGATACGCAGTATTTT. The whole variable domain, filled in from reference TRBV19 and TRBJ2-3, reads DGGITQSPKYLFRKEGQNVTLSCEQNLNHDAMYWYRQDPGQGLRLIYYSQIVNDFQKGDIAEGYSVSREKKESFPLTVTSAQKNPTAFYLCAVGVATDTQYFGPGTRLTVL.